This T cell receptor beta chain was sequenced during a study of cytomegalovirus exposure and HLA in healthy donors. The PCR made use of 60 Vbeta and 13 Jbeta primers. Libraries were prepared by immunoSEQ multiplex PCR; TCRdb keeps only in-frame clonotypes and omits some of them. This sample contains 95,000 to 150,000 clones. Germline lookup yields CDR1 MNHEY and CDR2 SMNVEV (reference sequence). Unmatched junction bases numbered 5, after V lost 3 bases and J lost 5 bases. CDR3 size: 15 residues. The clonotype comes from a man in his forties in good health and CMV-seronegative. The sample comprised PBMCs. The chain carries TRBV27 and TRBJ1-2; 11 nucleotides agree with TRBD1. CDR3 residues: CASSFGGTGGYGYTF. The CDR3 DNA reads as TGTGCCAGCAGTTTTGGAGGGACAGGGGGGTATGGCTACACCTTC.